This T cell receptor beta chain was sequenced during a study of blood T cell repertoires in COVID-19 (dated by TCRdb to the early 2020s). Regarding the study in general: The collaborator samples originated in the United States, Italy and Spain and spanned the acute and convalescent phases of COVID-19. The prospective study material was composed of cDNA or gDNA derived from T cells, B-cell-depleted T cells, or PBMCs. Subjects who had been exposed to COVID-19, were actively infected with it, or had recovered from it provided the deeply sampled blood TCRbeta repertoires that made up the dataset. A freely available public database, intended as a resource for researchers studying the immune response to SARS-CoV-2, is where the repertoires were released. The samples were drawn from two sources: the first 160 participants of the ongoing ImmuneRACE study, and 1,200 or so subjects contributed by 6 global collaborators. Nearly every sample came with metadata listing a de-identified subject ID, COVID-19 status, age in years and sex. HLA class I and class II types, where available, came from metadata supplied by the sample provider rather than from assay-based typing. Paper-wide results and their limitations: The amount of clinical and demographic metadata varied by source and participant and was provided uncurated.

About this clone itself: Its cognate antigen has yet to be identified. No quality values exist for individual bases; no much larger clone is one base distant.

Collaborating institutions collected whole blood in K2EDTA tubes following their own protocols. For TCRbeta analysis, collaborators shipped samples in one of three forms: frozen whole blood, isolated PBMCs, or DNA extracted from either of those sample types. TCRbeta CDR3 regions were amplified from genomic DNA using the immunoSEQ Assay, a bias-controlled multiplex PCR. Per the source publication's procedure: The number of nucleated cells in each sample was estimated from the amplification of reference gene primers within the assay. To quantify the absolute abundance of each unique TCRbeta CDR3 rearrangement, sequence reads were collapsed and filtered. For each sample, productive Simpson clonality was calculated by taking the square root of Simpson's diversity index across productive rearrangements. TCRdb carries this immuneACCESS record with in-frame sequences only. Its versions omit some clonotypes, under half of them owing to an unresolved V gene in the studies checked, with the rest unexplained. Clone size and V and J calls were adopted from that table, with D and trimming inferred from the DNA. The sample data list roughly 100,000 clones, and about 90% of these were observed just once. Roughly 15% of the sample rests with the top ten.

Inclusive of the bounding cysteine and phenylalanine, the CDR3 is 15 residues long. This entry keeps only the CDR3 DNA: 45 bases, framed from base 1. CDR1 and CDR2, looked up from the germline V gene, are MDHEN and SYDVKM. Trimming costs V 6 bases and J 0 bases, and their ends lie 14 bases apart. The sequence is built from TRBV28 and TRBJ1-1; D gene: possibly TRBD1, on 6 matching bases. This receptor was obtained from a man aged 50-59 years with acute or convalescent COVID-19. Sequencing used peripheral blood. The CDR3 protein sequence reads: CASREETGMNTEAFF. The nucleotide sequence reads as follows: TGTGCCAGCAGGGAAGAAACAGGGATGAACACTGAAGCTTTCTTT.